This T cell receptor beta chain came from a study of blood T cell repertoires in COVID-19. Study overall: Researchers got acute and convalescent COVID-19 samples from the United States, Italy and Spain. PBMCs, B-cell-depleted T cells, or T cells were the source of the cDNA or gDNA that made up the material.

In the original processing: Estimated nucleated cell counts came from reference gene primer amplification. Produced via immunoSEQ multiplex PCR; TCRdb's table is partial and in-frame only. V and J calls and clone size are copied from that table; D and trimming were computed from the DNA. The repertoire holds about 160,000 clones, with approximately 86% as singletons. Followed longitudinally, the Seattle patients had been enrolled during active infection. The CDR3 is 14 amino acids. V lost 6 bases and J lost 1; bases outside the gene matches: 5. Germline V gene sequence: CDR1 LNHDA, CDR2 SQIVND (reference sequence).

The rearrangement links TRBV19 to TRBJ1-1; the match to TRBD1 covers 7 bases. The TCR sequence derives from a woman aged 40 to 50 with COVID-19, enrolled during active disease. The sample was peripheral blood. The CDR3 region is CASRTGATNTEAFF. DNA for the CDR3: TGTGCCAGTAGAACAGGGGCTACGAACACTGAAGCTTTCTTT. Full variable domain (remainder filled in from reference TRBV19 and TRBJ1-1): DGGITQSPKYLFRKEGQNVTLSCEQNLNHDAMYWYRQDPGQGLRLIYYSQIVNDFQKGDIAEGYSVSREKKESFPLTVTSAQKNPTAFYLCASRTGATNTEAFFGQGTRLTVV.